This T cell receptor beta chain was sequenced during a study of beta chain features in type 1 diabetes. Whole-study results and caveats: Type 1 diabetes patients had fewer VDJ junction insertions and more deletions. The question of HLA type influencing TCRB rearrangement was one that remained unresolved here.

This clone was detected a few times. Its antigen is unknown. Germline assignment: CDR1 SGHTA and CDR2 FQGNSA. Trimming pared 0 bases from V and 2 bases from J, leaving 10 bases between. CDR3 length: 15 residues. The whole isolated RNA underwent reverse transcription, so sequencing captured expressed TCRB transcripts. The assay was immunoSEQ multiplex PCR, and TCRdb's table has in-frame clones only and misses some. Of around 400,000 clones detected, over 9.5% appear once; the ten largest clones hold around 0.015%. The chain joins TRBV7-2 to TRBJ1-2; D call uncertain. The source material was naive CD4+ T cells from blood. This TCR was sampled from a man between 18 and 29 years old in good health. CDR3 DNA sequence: TGTGCCAGCAGCTTAGCGGGAGTAGGGAACTATGGCTACACCTTC. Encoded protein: CASSLAGVGNYGYTF.